This TCR beta chain was sequenced in a study of CD8 T cells in Susac syndrome. The CDR3 is 17 amino acids. Germline trimming cut 2 bases from V and 0 bases from J; bases unmatched to any gene: 7. Germline values: CDR1 MNHEY, CDR2 SVGEGT. Reverse transcription used roughly 0.5 to 1 ug RNA and random hexamers. TCRdb used MiXCR to reprocess the immunoSEQ multiplex PCR reads, holding one entry per CDR3 protein. The sample contains some 160,000 distinct CDR3 sequences, 90% to 95% of which appear only once. Negative magnetic isolation gave CD8+ and CD4+ cells; FACS enriched CD8+ TEMRA. The chain has TRBV6-2 or TRBV6-3 and TRBJ2-7; 10 bases fit TRBD2. The sequenced sample was CD4+ T cells from PBMCs. The TCR sequence derives from a human donor in good health. CDR3 sequence reads: CASSYRTSGSSSYEQYF. CDR3 sequence (DNA): TGTGCCAGCAGTTACCGGACTAGCGGTTCAAGCTCCTACGAGCAGTACTTC.